This TCR beta chain was retrieved from a study of CXCR3-negative and CXCR3-positive naive CD8 T cells. Germline-derived CDR1 and CDR2 are DFQATT and SNEGSKA (reference sequence). The CDR3 sequence is 11 residues long. Concerning this clonotype: Its target is not known.

UMI-labeled TRB cDNA libraries were prepared by 5' RACE. TCRdb reprocessed the 5' RACE reads and reports one entry per CDR3 protein, with no DNA. The table counts over 80,000 distinct CDR3 sequences; approximately 1.4% lies in the top ten. General study points: Memory cells differed in TRBV-TRBJ usage, but naive CXCR3-negative and CXCR3-positive cells had similar usage. CD5 surface expression was similar among naive subsets, and TCR strength was estimated by inference from TRB CDR3 properties. CXCR3-expressing naive cells carried TRB CDR3s more hydrophobic than those of CXCR3-negative naive cells.

The sequenced sample consisted of naive CXCR3- CD8+ T cells from blood. This sample's subset: CD45RO-CCR7+CD27+CD95- naive CD8+ T cells lacking CXCR3 (TNR3-). This TCR came from a human donor in good health. Some clones in this sample may be carry-over from other donors' samples. The rearrangement uses TRBV20-1 and TRBJ1-1. The CDR3 is CSARGNTEAFF.